This T cell receptor (beta chain) originates from a study of T cells in Graves' hyperthyroidism and ophthalmopathy. The CDR3 sequence is 16 residues long. Trimming shortened V by 3 bases and J by 3 bases, and 17 bases separated the two germline ends. Per the germline V gene, CDR1 is MGHRA and CDR2 is YSYEKL. This clonotype appeared many times. Its antigen remains unidentified. Study results and caveats: Ophthalmopathy was predicted by the model a median of roughly 6.7 months ahead of onset.

The CDR3 regions of TCR beta were amplified from RNA transcripts. HTBI primers were the set used in a first-round RT-PCR of the TCR CDR3. Each CDR3 protein gets one entry after TCRdb re-called the multiplex PCR reads with MiXCR. The table records 600,000 or so distinct CDR3 sequences, around 14% of them present only once. This sequence joins TRBV4-1 and TRBJ1-1, with D perhaps TRBD1 (5 bases). The source material was blood. This TCR derives from a woman younger than 35 with Graves' ophthalmopathy. Written as DNA, the CDR3 is TGCGCCAGCAGCCACGGCAGGGCGGCGAGGCACACTGAAGCTTTCTTT. It specifies CASSHGRAARHTEAFF.